This TCR beta chain was documented in a study of cytomegalovirus exposure and HLA in healthy donors. Study results and limitations: Later analysis associated a missense DCLRE1C variant with TCR beta V- and J-gene trimming.

This CDR3 is 15 amino acids long. CDR1 is SGHAT and CDR2 is FQNNGV in the germline V gene. Trimming removed 4 bases from V and 3 bases from J, with 12 bases in between. PCR amplification relied on 60 Vbeta primers (plus 13 Jbeta primers). Sequencing was performed with immunoSEQ multiplex PCR; in TCRdb, only in-frame clones are kept and a portion is missing. The data hold over 60,000 clones, with about 69% observed a single time. With regard to this clone: Its matching antigen is unknown.

Material for sequencing was PBMCs. This sequence originates from a woman in her thirties in good health and CMV-seronegative. The J gene is TRBJ2-2, the V gene TRBV11-2; no reliable D call. The CDR3 nucleotides read TGTGCCAGCAGCTCGGCGCTTGGGCACACCGGGGAGCTGTTTTTT. Translating it yields CASSSALGHTGELFF.